This T cell receptor beta chain came from a study of blood T cell repertoires in COVID-19 (dated by TCRdb to 2018 to 2020). At the level of the whole study: Samples from collaborators originated in the United States, Italy and Spain and spanned both the acute and convalescent phases of COVID-19. The material from the prospective study consisted of cDNA or gDNA derived from T cells, B-cell-depleted T cells, or PBMCs. The dataset comprised deeply sampled blood TCRbeta repertoires from subjects exposed to, actively infected with, or recovered from COVID-19. The repertoires were made available in a free public database intended to serve as a resource for research on the immune response to SARS-CoV-2. The samples were drawn from two sources: the first 160 participants of the ongoing ImmuneRACE study, and some 1,300 subjects contributed by 6 global collaborators. The sample metadata nearly always contained a de-identified subject ID, COVID-19 status, age in years and sex. Where HLA class I and class II types were available, the types were taken from metadata supplied by the sample provider, not from assay-based typing.

The immunoSEQ Assay, a bias-controlled multiplex PCR, was used to amplify TCRbeta CDR3 regions from genomic DNA. The paper's processing steps were these. The number of nucleated cells in each sample was estimated by amplification of reference gene primers within the assay. To quantify the absolute abundance of each unique TCRbeta CDR3 rearrangement, sequence reads were collapsed and filtered. For each sample, productive Simpson clonality was calculated as the square root of Simpson's diversity index across productive rearrangements. The table was pulled from immuneACCESS by TCRdb, which kept in-frame rearrangements only. Such tables lose some clones; where checked, under half of the loss comes from unresolved V genes, and the rest has no known cause. D and trimming come from the DNA, and the V and J calls and clone size come from that table. A total of 650,000 to 800,000 clones appear in this sample, about 87% of them only once. The ten largest clones capture about 0.24% of the sample.

The collaborating institutions used their own protocols to collect whole blood in K2EDTA tubes. For TCRbeta analysis, collaborator samples were shipped as frozen whole blood, as isolated PBMCs, or as DNA extracted from either sample type. On the study overall, not on this receptor specifically: The quantity of clinical and demographic metadata differed by source and by participant and was supplied without curation.

Of note for this clone: Its cognate antigen has yet to be identified. No base-level quality is on record; no much larger clone is a single base apart.

For CDR1 and CDR2, the germline V gene (reference sequence) lists MNHEY and SMNVEV. The germline V and J ends show losses of 2 bases and 3 bases respectively, and no gene match explains 3 bases of the junction. The CDR3 starts with the cysteine, ends with the phenylalanine, and has 14 residues. Only the CDR3 DNA stays, 42 bases, in frame from base 1. This receptor chain uses TRBV27 and TRBJ1-1; 7 central nucleotides agree with TRBD1. The sample taken for sequencing was peripheral blood. The source of this sequence is a woman aged 18-29 years with acute or convalescent COVID-19. The nucleotide sequence reads TGTGCCAGCAGTTTAATGAGGGGGCACACTGAAGCTTTCTTT. Translated, it gives CASSLMRGHTEAFF.